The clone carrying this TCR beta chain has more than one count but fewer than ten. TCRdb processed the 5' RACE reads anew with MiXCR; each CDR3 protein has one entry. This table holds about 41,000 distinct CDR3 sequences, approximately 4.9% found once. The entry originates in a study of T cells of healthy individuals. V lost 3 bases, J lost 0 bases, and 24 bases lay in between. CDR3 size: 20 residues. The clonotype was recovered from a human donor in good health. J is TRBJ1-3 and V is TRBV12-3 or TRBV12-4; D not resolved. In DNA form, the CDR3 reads TGTGCCAGCAGTTTGCTAGGTCGGCCGACTCCAAAAAGCTCTGGAAACACCATATATTTT. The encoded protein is CASSLLGRPTPKSSGNTIYF.